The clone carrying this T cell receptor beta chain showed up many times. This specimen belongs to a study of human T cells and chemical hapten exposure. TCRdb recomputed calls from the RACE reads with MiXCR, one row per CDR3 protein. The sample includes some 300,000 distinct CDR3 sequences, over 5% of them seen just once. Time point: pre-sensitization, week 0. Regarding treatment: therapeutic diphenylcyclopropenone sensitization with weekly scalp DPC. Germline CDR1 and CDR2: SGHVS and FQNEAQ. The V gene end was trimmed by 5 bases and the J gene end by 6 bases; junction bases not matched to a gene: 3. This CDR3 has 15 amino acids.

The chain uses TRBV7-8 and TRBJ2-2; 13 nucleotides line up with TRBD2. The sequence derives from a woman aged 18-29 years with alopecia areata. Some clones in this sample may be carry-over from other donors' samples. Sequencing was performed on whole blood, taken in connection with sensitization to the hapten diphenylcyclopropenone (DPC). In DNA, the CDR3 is TGTGCCAGCAGCCAGGGACTAGCGGGGTCCGGGGAGCTGTTTTTT. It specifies CASSQGLAGSGELFF.